This T cell receptor (beta chain) comes out of a study of blood T cell repertoires in COVID-19. Study overall: Sample material is recorded as cDNA or gDNA derived from T cells, B-cell-depleted T cells, or PBMCs.

As handled by the study authors: Counts of nucleated cells, estimated from reference gene primer amplification, were obtained. Data came from immunoSEQ multiplex PCR; TCRdb stores just in-frame clones and leaves some out. From that table come the V and J calls and clone size; the DNA was used to work out D and trimming. The table has approximately 150,000 clones, 79% seen once; the top ten hold roughly 8%. One Seattle source followed patients from active infection through their disease course. Looked up from germline, CDR1 is SGHNT and CDR2 is YYREEE (reference sequence). This CDR3 is 14 amino acids long. V dropped 4 bases and J dropped 4; count of bases not matched to a gene: 4.

Sequenced: peripheral blood. This rearrangement joins TRBV5-4 to TRBJ1-4; 7 bases map to TRBD1. The clonotype was recovered from a woman aged 55 to 70 with COVID-19, enrolled during active disease. The CDR3 bases are TGTGCCAGCAGCAGGGACAGTGATAATGAAAAACTGTTTTTT. Translating gives CASSRDSDNEKLFF.